The source of this TCR beta chain is a study of blood T cell repertoires in COVID-19. The CDR3 has 16 amino acids. From germline, CDR1 is LGHNA and CDR2 YNFKEQ. V lost 1 base to trimming and J lost 2 bases, with 11 bases between them. This table comes from immunoSEQ multiplex PCR, and its TCRdb copy is limited to in-frame clones, with some not included. The table records tens of thousands of clones, about 84% of them present only once. This receptor was obtained from a woman in her 70s with acute or convalescent COVID-19. Material: peripheral blood. The chain joins TRBV4-2 to TRBJ2-2; maybe TRBD2 (5 bases). The CDR3 here is CASSQVPGVNTGELFF. In nucleotides, the CDR3 is TGTGCCAGCAGCCAAGTACCCGGGGTTAACACCGGGGAGCTGTTTTTT.